The 22 T cell receptor beta chains presented below share a single source sample, sequenced in a study of metastatic and nonmetastatic thyroid tumors. Thyroid surgery was performed in patients who had received no treatment beforehand. TCRdb re-called clones via MiXCR from the PCR reads. The table includes approximately 41,000 clones, roughly 27% detected once. Input material: blood. The receptors here all came from a male donor with papillary thyroid cancer or a benign thyroid nodule (not recorded which). Some clones in this sample may be carry-over from other donors' samples.

This clone turned up a few times. The chain joins TRBV6-1 to TRBJ2-7; D is perhaps TRBD2 (5 bases). Trimming shortened V by 6 bases and J by 2 bases, and 14 bases separated the two germline ends. CDR1 is MNHNS and CDR2 is SASEGT in the germline V gene. This CDR3 is 14 amino acids long. The CDR3 reads CASSRGLPPYEQYF. The CDR3 DNA reads as TGTGCCAGCAGCAGAGGACTGCCGCCCTACGAGCAGTACTTC.

This clone was observed at least ten times. The chain carries TRBV24-1 and TRBJ1-1; 11 bases are shared with TRBD1. This CDR3 has 14 residues. Trimming removed 9 bases from V and 1 base from J; junction bases left unmatched: 3. Germline CDR1 KGHDR, CDR2 SFDVKD. In DNA form, the CDR3 reads TGTGCCACCGGGACAGGGGGGGCGAACACTGAAGCTTTCTTT. Protein product: CATGTGGANTEAFF.

This clone is classed as medium-sized. J is TRBJ1-6 and V is TRBV12-3 or TRBV12-4, with D maybe TRBD1 (5 bases). This CDR3 is built from 14 residues. Trimming removed 4 bases from V and 8 bases from J, with 12 bases in between. The CDR3 nucleotides are TGTGCCAGCAGTTGGACGGGGGGGGATTCACCCCTCCACTTT. Its translation: CASSWTGGDSPLHF.

This chain uses TRBV20-1 with TRBJ1-2; D unclear. Germline CDR1 reads DFQATT; CDR2 reads SNEGSKA (reference sequence). Trimming took off 1 base at V and 9 bases at J, with 6 bases between the two ends. CDR3 length: 10 residues. CDR3 bases: TGCAGTGCTAGAGGGGTATGCTACACCTTC. This translates into CSARGVCYTF.

As regards this clone: A much larger clonotype is one base distant, so this may be a read error. The V and J genes are TRBV4-2 and TRBJ2-1, with D perhaps assigned TRBD1 or TRBD2 (6 bases each). V was trimmed by 5 bases and J by 9 bases, leaving 20 bases between them. The germline V gene encodes CDR1 LGHNA and CDR2 YNFKEQ. The CDR3 extends over 15 amino acids. The CDR3 sequence: CASSKSSSGAIEQFF. The DNA of the CDR3 is TGTGCCAGCAGCAAATCGAGTTCGGGGGCCATTGAGCAGTTCTTC.

This clone occurred a few times. V usage is TRBV27 and J usage is TRBJ1-1; the match to TRBD1 covers 7 bases. Germline V gene lookup returns CDR1 MNHEY and CDR2 SMNVEV (reference sequence). The CDR3 covers 13 residues. Trimming removed 3 bases from V and 8 bases from J; junction bases left unmatched: 6. As DNA, the CDR3 is TGTGCCAGCAGTTTTTTAGGGGGCACCGAAGCTTTCTTT. Translated, it gives CASSFLGGTEAFF.

This clone was counted many times. The chain carries TRBV5-1 and TRBJ1-4; D remains ambiguous. The CDR3 has 17 residues. Trimming took 3 bases from V and 0 from J, leaving 15 bases between them. Germline V CDR1 and CDR2: SGHRS, YFSETQ. In nucleotides, the CDR3 is TGCGCCAGCAGCTCGGGCCGGGGAATGGCAACTAATGAAAAACTGTTTTTT. The encoded protein is CASSSGRGMATNEKLFF. The variable domain in full, completed from reference TRBV5-1 and TRBJ1-4, reads KAGVTQTPRYLIKTRGQQVTLSCSPISGHRSVSWYQQTPGQGLQFLFEYFSETQRNKGNFPGRFSGRQFSNSRSEMNVSTLELGDSALYLCASSSGRGMATNEKLFFGSGTQLSVL.

This clone was seen a few times. The V and J genes are TRBV6-1 and TRBJ2-2, with a weak D call TRBD1 (6 bases). V was clipped by 6 bases and J by 1 base, with 12 bases between them. Germline V CDR1 and CDR2: MNHNS, SASEGT. This CDR3 contains 15 residues. This chain's CDR3 is CASRSRGGNTGELFF. DNA of the CDR3: TGTGCCAGCAGGTCCCGAGGGGGGAACACCGGGGAGCTGTTTTTT.

There are a few counts of this clone. A read error may explain this, as a much larger clone is one base away. This chain uses TRBV25-1 with TRBJ2-3; 7 bases match TRBD1. This CDR3 has 12 amino acids. After removal of 6 bases from V and 10 bases from J, the junction contained 7 bases not matched to a gene. Germline V gives CDR1 MGHDK, CDR2 SYGVNS. CDR3: CASSPQGDAQYF. DNA of the CDR3: TGTGCCAGCAGCCCCCAGGGGGATGCGCAGTATTTT.

The table lists this clone with many counts. The genes are TRBV6-2 or TRBV6-3 and TRBJ1-1; D not resolved. There are 14 residues in the CDR3. With 2 bases removed from V and 0 bases from J, the gap between germline ends came to 7 bases. The germline V gene has CDR1 MNHEY and CDR2 SVGEGT. As DNA, the CDR3 is TGTGCCAGCAGTTACCGGGAATTGAACACTGAAGCTTTCTTT. Translated, it gives CASSYRELNTEAFF.

In this sample, this clone turned up many times. V usage is TRBV15 and J usage is TRBJ1-2; unclear D gene. Trimming left V 0 bases short and J 0 bases short, with 2 bases between. Germline CDR1 LNHNV, CDR2 YYDKDF (reference sequence). The CDR3 contains 13 residues. This CDR3 is CATSRDTNYGYTF. The CDR3 coding sequence is TGTGCCACCAGCAGAGACACTAACTATGGCTACACCTTC.

The table lists this clone with many counts. The chain joins TRBV28 to TRBJ2-5; TRBD1 matches 7 bases. Trimming removed 6 bases from V and 2 bases from J; junction bases left unmatched: 9. The CDR3 runs to 15 residues. CDR1 and CDR2 (germline): MDHEN, SYDVKM. The CDR3 loop is CASRTAGGRQETQYF. For the CDR3, the DNA is TGTGCCAGCAGGACAGCAGGGGGAAGACAAGAGACCCAGTACTTC.

V is TRBV20-1 and J is TRBJ1-2; a weak D match, TRBD1 (6 bases). Germline loops: CDR1 DFQATT, CDR2 SNEGSKA (reference sequence). The CDR3 is made up of 13 amino acids. Trimming left V 5 bases short and J 4 bases short, with 14 bases between. CDR3 residues: CSAATYRVYGYTF. The CDR3 region has the DNA TGCAGTGCTGCGACTTACAGGGTCTATGGCTACACCTTC.

This clone was recorded at least ten times. This chain connects TRBV7-2 to TRBJ2-1, with TRBD2 as a possible D gene (5 bases). This CDR3 region has 17 residues. V dropped 1 base and J dropped 3 bases, with 16 bases sitting between them. From germline, CDR1 is SGHTA and CDR2 FQGNSA. CDR3: CASSLGLATLNYNEQFF. As DNA, the CDR3 is TGTGCCAGCAGCTTAGGCCTAGCAACCCTAAACTACAATGAGCAGTTCTTC.

This clone showed up many times. Other DNA sequences in the sample encode the same CDR3. J is TRBJ1-4 and V is TRBV10-1, with D unclear. CDR1 WNHNN and CDR2 SYGVQD come from the germline V gene (reference sequence). With 8 bases removed from V and 8 bases from J, the gap between germline ends came to 15 bases. The CDR3 extends over 13 amino acids. CDR3 sequence: CASQREVREKLFF. DNA of the CDR3: TGCGCCAGCCAACGTGAGGTACGGGAAAAACTGTTTTTT.

This clone was observed at least ten times. The V and J genes are TRBV12-3 or TRBV12-4 and TRBJ1-3; unclear D gene. Deletions cut 3 bases from V and 4 bases from J, with 13 bases between. CDR3 size: 15 residues. For the CDR3, the DNA is TGTGCCAGCAGTTTTTTCGGGGTAGCGGGAAACACCATATATTTT. It yields the protein CASSFFGVAGNTIYF.

On this clone: At one boundary the junction diverges from the germline segment, which might be a read error. This chain links TRBV9 with TRBJ2-7; no firm D call. Germline V lookup: CDR1 SGDLS, CDR2 YYNGEE. The CDR3 is 14 amino acids. CDR3 residues: CASSVGVIGYEHYF. DNA for the CDR3: TGTGCCAGCAGCGTAGGAGTAATTGGCTACGAGCATTACTTC.

The CDR3 coding sequence is TGTGCCACCAGCAGAGAAGGGGGGGTAGGTCCAGATACGCAGTATTTT. This codes for CATSREGGVGPDTQYF. The gene calls are TRBV15 and TRBJ2-3; TRBD2 might be the D (7 bases). The CDR3 is 16 amino acids. The V and J ends lost 0 bases and 4 bases respectively, with 14 bases between them. Germline CDR1 reads LNHNV; CDR2 reads YYDKDF (reference sequence). Supplemented by reference TRBV15 and TRBJ2-3, the full variable domain reads DAMVIQNPRYQVTQFGKPVTLSCSQTLNHNVMYWYQQKSSQAPKLLFHYYDKDFNNEADTPDNFQSRRPNTSFCFLDIRSPGLGDTAMYLCATSREGGVGPDTQYFGPGTRLTVL.

The chain combines TRBV20-1 with TRBJ2-3; 9 nucleotides agree with TRBD1. V lost 3 bases and J lost 2; bases outside the gene matches: 12. Germline CDR1 DFQATT, CDR2 SNEGSKA (reference sequence). CDR3 length: 17 residues. The DNA for the CDR3 is TGCAGTGCTAGTGGCCCCCAGGGGACAGGGATCACAGATACGCAGTATTTT. Translating gives CSASGPQGTGITDTQYF.

Only a few counts were recorded for this clone. At one end the junction does not follow the germline gene, possibly because of a read error. The chain combines TRBV6-6 with TRBJ1-1; TRBD1 is a possible D gene (5 bases). CDR1 is MNHNY and CDR2 is SVGAGI in the germline V gene (reference sequence). The CDR3 is 14 residues long. The CDR3 region has the DNA TGTGCCAGCAGTTACCCTGACAGCGGAACTGGAGCTTTCTTT. This gives the protein CASSYPDSGTGAFF.

This clone came up a few times. The chain has TRBV28 and TRBJ2-7, with 12 positions matching TRBD2. The V gene end was trimmed by 6 bases and the J gene end by 6 bases; junction bases not matched to a gene: 9. CDR1 is MDHEN, CDR2 SYDVKM, per germline. The CDR3 covers 15 residues. This CDR3 reads CASRRGLAGITEQYF. As DNA, the CDR3 is TGTGCCAGCAGGAGAGGACTAGCGGGAATCACCGAGCAGTACTTC.

Many counts were recorded for this clone. This rearrangement joins TRBV18 to TRBJ2-5, with D uncertain. This CDR3 spans 15 amino acids. Germline lookup yields CDR1 KGHSH and CDR2 LQKENI. Trimming took off 3 bases at V and 5 bases at J, with 16 bases between the two ends. The CDR3 here is CASSPLPGPRETQYF. CDR3 nucleotides: TGTGCCAGCTCACCCCTACCCGGTCCGCGGGAGACCCAGTACTTC.